Below are 22 T cell receptor beta chains sequenced from a single sample in a study of breast tumors, draining lymph nodes, adjacent tissues. TCRdb re-called the multiplex PCR reads through MiXCR, storing one row per CDR3 protein. The sample has some 25,000 distinct CDR3 sequences; approximately 75% are singletons. The sequenced sample consisted of tumor-adjacent breast tissue. These TCRs come from a female donor with breast cancer. Some clones in this sample may be carry-over from other donors' samples.

This clonotype is labeled as medium-sized. The chain has TRBV7-6 and TRBJ1-3; D not resolved. The CDR3 is 14 amino acids. V dropped 1 base and J dropped 8 bases, with 12 bases sitting between them. CDR1 SGHVS and CDR2 FNYEAQ come from the germline V gene. DNA for the CDR3: TGTGCCAGCAGCTTAGAGGCTGGTACACACACCATATATTTT. Encoded protein: CASSLEAGTHTIYF.

This clonotype is classed as medium-sized. This rearrangement joins TRBV2 to TRBJ1-5, with D possibly TRBD1 on 6 matching bases. The length of the CDR3 is 15 residues. Per germline, CDR1 SNHLY and CDR2 FYNNEI. V lost 3 bases to trimming and J lost 9 bases, with 18 bases between them. The CDR3 nucleotides read TGTGCCAGCAGTGATGGGGGGGGGCTTGGGGGGCCCCAGCATTTT. Protein sequence: CASSDGGGLGGPQHF.

This clonotype is medium-sized (0.01 to 0.1%) in the sample. The rearrangement joins TRBV7-9 to TRBJ2-5; D remains ambiguous. In germline, CDR1 is SEHNR, CDR2 FQNEAQ (reference sequence). Trimming removed 3 bases from V and 3 bases from J, with 11 bases in between. This CDR3 comprises 14 residues. Here the CDR3 reads CASSFGSPEETQYF. The CDR3 DNA sequence: TGTGCCAGCAGCTTCGGCAGCCCAGAAGAGACCCAGTACTTC.

The rearrangement links TRBV20-1 to TRBJ2-1; 15 bases match TRBD2. The CDR3 consists of 15 residues. Germline V gene lookup returns CDR1 DFQATT and CDR2 SNEGSKA (reference sequence). Trimming cost V 6 bases and J 7 bases; bases outside gene matches: 7. The CDR3 sequence: CSAIPGTSGRNEQFF. CDR3 nucleotides: TGCAGTGCCATCCCCGGGACTAGCGGGAGGAATGAGCAGTTCTTC.

This clonotype is categorized as medium-sized. This chain joins TRBV9 and TRBJ2-1, with no clear D. V was pared by 3 bases and J by 6 bases, with 16 bases between. The CDR3 consists of 15 residues. Germline V gene lookup returns CDR1 SGDLS and CDR2 YYNGEE. The DNA of the CDR3 is TGTGCCAGCAGCGGCAGTGGTACCAGTTCCAATGAGCAGTTCTTC. Protein product: CASSGSGTSSNEQFF.

For this clonotype: One junction end disagrees with the germline gene, perhaps due to a read error. CDR3 loop: CAISLEADGGSNTGELFF. The CDR3 bases are TGTGCCATCAGCTTAGAGGCCGATGGCGGGTCCAACACCGGGGAGCTGTTTTTT. The gene calls are TRBV7-8 and TRBJ2-2; TRBD2 is a possible D gene (5 bases). Germline loops: CDR1 SGHVS, CDR2 FQNEAQ. CDR3 length: 18 amino acids.

This clonotype was detected only a few times. The chain has TRBV5-1 and TRBJ2-7; the match to TRBD2 covers 14 bases. The V and J ends lost 3 bases and 0 bases, in that order; junction bases with no gene match: 11. This CDR3 has 19 residues. The V gene's germline CDR1 is SGHRS and CDR2 YFSETQ. CDR3 nucleotide sequence: TGCGCCAGCAGCTGGGGACTAGCGGGAGTCGCGGAGGACTCCTACGAGCAGTACTTC. Amino acid sequence: CASSWGLAGVAEDSYEQYF.

The V gene is TRBV11-3, the J gene TRBJ2-7; 9 bases line up with TRBD1. Germline-derived CDR1 and CDR2 are SGHNT and YENEEA. CDR3 length equals 15 residues. With 5 bases clipped from V and 5 bases from J, the junction kept 10 bases outside the gene matches. The CDR3 DNA reads as TGTGCCAGCAGCACTAGTGGGACAGGGCCCCACGAGCAGTACTTC. As protein: CASSTSGTGPHEQYF.

This clonotype was picked up one time. This chain uses TRBV4-2 with TRBJ2-1; 10 bases map to TRBD2. CDR3 length equals 18 residues. CDR1 and CDR2 from the germline V gene are LGHNA and YNFKEQ. V shed 1 base and J 8 bases; nucleotides not matched to a gene: 14. The CDR3 reads CASSQGGGGLAGVDEQFF. The CDR3 DNA reads TGTGCCAGCAGCCAAGGGGGGGGAGGCCTAGCGGGAGTCGATGAGCAGTTCTTC.

V usage is TRBV30 and J usage is TRBJ1-2; TRBD1 matches 8 bases. The trim removed 4 bases at V and 8 bases at J, leaving 9 bases unmatched. Germline lookup yields CDR1 GTSNPN and CDR2 SVGIG (reference sequence). The CDR3 sequence is 13 residues long. CDR3 bases: TGTGCCTGGACTCATAGACAGGGGTACGGCTACACCTTC. Protein product: CAWTHRQGYGYTF. The variable domain in full, with the rest retrieved from reference TRBV30 and TRBJ1-2, is SQTIHQWPATLVQPVGSPLSLECTVEGTSNPNLYWYRQAAGRGLQLLFYSVGIGQISSEVPQNLSASRPQDRQFILSSKKLLLSDSGFYLCAWTHRQGYGYTFGSGTRLTVV.

This clonotype is medium-sized (0.01 to 0.1%). The chain has TRBV20-1 and TRBJ2-3, with 7 positions matching TRBD1. The V segment lost 0 bases and the J segment 2 bases; nucleotides outside the gene matches: 8. This CDR3 contains 16 residues. Germline assignment: CDR1 DFQATT and CDR2 SNEGSKA (reference sequence). CDR3 region: CSAREIGTVVTDTQYF. The DNA for the CDR3 is TGCAGTGCTAGAGAAATCGGGACAGTGGTCACAGATACGCAGTATTTT.

This clonotype occurred a few times. This rearrangement joins TRBV20-1 to TRBJ2-7; D not resolved. The V end lost 3 bases, the J end lost 0 bases, and 9 bases lay between the germline ends. Germline V lookup: CDR1 DFQATT, CDR2 SNEGSKA (reference sequence). This CDR3 contains 13 residues. This CDR3 reads CSARLGSSYEQYF. DNA for the CDR3: TGCAGTGCTAGGTTAGGGTCCTCCTACGAGCAGTACTTC.

The rearrangement links TRBV9 to TRBJ2-7; 11 nucleotides match TRBD2. Germline V gene data show CDR1 as SGDLS and CDR2 as YYNGEE. The V gene end was trimmed by 0 bases and the J gene end by 6 bases; junction bases not matched to a gene: 23. The CDR3 is made up of 21 amino acids. In nucleotides, the CDR3 is TGTGCCAGCAGCGTAGAATTTCTGGTAACTAGCGGGAGATCGGAGGGATTCGAGCAGTACTTC. Protein sequence: CASSVEFLVTSGRSEGFEQYF.

The chain employs TRBV5-5 and TRBJ1-2; TRBD1 matches 8 bases. The CDR3 totals 13 residues. Germline CDR1 reads SGHKS; CDR2 reads YYEKEE (reference sequence). The V segment lost 4 bases and the J segment 8 bases; nucleotides outside the gene matches: 7. CDR3 in amino acids: CASSPWTGSGYTF. The CDR3, as DNA: TGTGCCAGCAGCCCGTGGACAGGGTCCGGCTACACCTTC.

The V call is TRBV28, the J call TRBJ1-5, with D maybe TRBD1 (6 bases). Trimming shortened V by 3 bases and J by 4 bases, and 10 bases separated the two germline ends. Germline loops: CDR1 MDHEN, CDR2 SYDVKM. This CDR3 has 14 amino acids. CDR3 loop: CASSFNRENQPQHF. The CDR3 coding sequence is TGTGCCAGCAGTTTCAACAGGGAAAATCAGCCCCAGCATTTT.

This clonotype has only a few counts. The chain carries TRBV24-1 and TRBJ2-1; 11 bases are shared with TRBD1. The CDR3 is 15 amino acids. Looked up from germline, CDR1 is KGHDR and CDR2 is SFDVKD. V shed 4 bases, J shed 4 bases, and the junction held 2 bases outside the gene matches. The CDR3 DNA reads TGTGCCACCAGTGAAGGACAGGGGGCTTACAATGAGCAGTTCTTC. This sequence encodes CATSEGQGAYNEQFF.

This clonotype was detected only a few times. The rearrangement uses TRBV20-1 and TRBJ2-3, with 16 bases fitting TRBD2. Germline trimming cut 6 bases from V and 3 bases from J; bases unmatched to any gene: 9. This CDR3 has 17 residues. Germline CDR1 reads DFQATT; CDR2 reads SNEGSKA (reference sequence). The CDR3 nucleotides are TGCAGTGCACAGGCTGGGACTAGCGGGAGGGGAACAGATACGCAGTATTTT. Amino acid sequence: CSAQAGTSGRGTDTQYF.

The rearrangement joins TRBV2 to TRBJ2-3; D is undetermined. In germline, CDR1 is SNHLY, CDR2 FYNNEI. The CDR3 is 16 residues long. V was clipped by 4 bases and J by 2 bases, with 16 bases between them. CDR3 coding DNA: TGTGCCAGCAGTGGTGGCGTCCATCGTACCACAGATACGCAGTATTTT. Protein sequence: CASSGGVHRTTDTQYF.

This clonotype was seen a few times. The CDR3: CASSTGTARGYTF. The DNA of the CDR3 is TGTGCCAGTAGTACCGGGACCGCCCGTGGCTACACCTTC. J is TRBJ1-2 and V is TRBV19; TRBD1 might be the D (5 bases). The CDR3 contains 13 residues. The germline gives CDR1 LNHDA, CDR2 SQIVND (reference sequence). The germline V and J ends were trimmed by 4 bases and 7 bases, with 13 bases remaining between them. Variable domain in full (rest from reference TRBV19 and TRBJ1-2): DGGITQSPKYLFRKEGQNVTLSCEQNLNHDAMYWYRQDPGQGLRLIYYSQIVNDFQKGDIAEGYSVSREKKESFPLTVTSAQKNPTAFYLCASSTGTARGYTFGSGTRLTVV.

This clonotype showed up many times. The chain uses TRBV19 and TRBJ1-5; the match to TRBD1 covers 7 bases. CDR3 length: 16 residues. V was clipped by 6 bases and J by 2 bases; unmatched bases: 10. The germline gives CDR1 LNHDA, CDR2 SQIVND (reference sequence). In DNA form, the CDR3 reads TGTGCCAGTAGAGGTAAGGGGGCCTTGGGCAATCAGCCCCAGCATTTT. This sequence encodes CASRGKGALGNQPQHF.

This clonotype was observed once. The CDR3 region has the DNA TGTGCCAGCAGCGCGGGACTAGCGGGAGCAGGAGCCAATGAGCAGTTCTTC. The encoded protein is CASSAGLAGAGANEQFF. V is TRBV5-6 and J is TRBJ2-1, with 14 bases matching TRBD2. V shed 4 bases, J shed 6 bases, and the junction held 9 bases outside the gene matches. The CDR3 sequence is 17 residues long. Germline CDR1 reads SGHDT; CDR2 reads YYEEEE.

This clonotype showed up just once. This chain uses TRBV3-1 with TRBJ2-5, with D perhaps matching TRBD1 (6 bases). The CDR3 has 12 amino acids. In germline, CDR1 is LGHDT, CDR2 YNNKEL (reference sequence). Trimming removed 3 bases at V and 7 bases at J, with 9 bases between. The CDR3 loop reads CASSQGARTQYF. In DNA, the CDR3 is TGTGCCAGCAGCCAGGGGGCGAGGACCCAGTACTTC.